The next 10 T cell receptor beta chains were all read from a single sample in a study of blood T cell repertoires in COVID-19. TCRdb keeps only in-frame clones here, not all; method: immunoSEQ multiplex PCR. The sample has some 94,000 clones, approximately 70% seen once; the top ten hold just under 25%. The source material was peripheral blood. All receptors come from a woman in her sixties or seventies in a cohort sampled during active or convalescent COVID-19.

This clone appeared a few times. The rearrangement uses TRBV19 and TRBJ2-2, with no clear D. CDR3 length equals 14 residues. The germline V gene encodes CDR1 LNHDA and CDR2 SQIVND (reference sequence). V lost 3 bases and J 4 bases, leaving 9 bases between the germline ends. Written as DNA, the CDR3 is TGTGCCAGTAGTATCGCCCCCAGCACCGGGGAGCTGTTTTTT. The encoded protein is CASSIAPSTGELFF.

Points on this clone: An end of the junction differs from the germline gene, which may be a read error. The chain employs TRBV7-7 and TRBJ2-1, with 12 bases that match TRBD2. The CDR3 is 15 amino acids. Germline assignment: CDR1 SSHAT and CDR2 FNYEAQ (reference sequence). The CDR3 DNA sequence: TGTGCTAGCAGCCCTCGGACTAGCGGGGTTGGTGAGCAGTTCTTC. Protein product: CASSPRTSGVGEQFF.

This clone was seen once. This chain links TRBV7-6 with TRBJ2-3, with 8 positions matching TRBD2. Trimming cost V 3 bases and J 3 bases; bases outside gene matches: 5. Per germline, CDR1 SGHVS and CDR2 FNYEAQ. The CDR3 has 15 amino acids. The CDR3 sequence is CASSLTGGWTDTQYF. CDR3 bases: TGTGCCAGCAGCTTGACGGGGGGGTGGACAGATACGCAGTATTTT.

V gene TRBV5-1 combines with J gene TRBJ2-3; 8 bases are a match to TRBD2. Germline-derived CDR1 and CDR2 are SGHRS and YFSETQ. The V segment lost 2 bases and the J segment 1 base; nucleotides outside the gene matches: 3. The CDR3 length is 15 residues. The CDR3 DNA reads as TGCGCCAGCAGCTTTCAAGCGGGGGGCACAGATACGCAGTATTTT. It translates to CASSFQAGGTDTQYF.

The sample holds a few counts of this clone. The chain carries TRBV30 and TRBJ2-1; the D gene is possibly TRBD2 (7 bases). Germline CDR1 reads GTSNPN; CDR2 reads SVGIG (reference sequence). Trimming pared 3 bases from V and 5 bases from J, leaving 26 bases between. The CDR3 has 18 residues. CDR3 DNA sequence: TGTGCCTGGAGCGCCCTCCTCCAGGGGCTAGCGGACAACAATGAGCAGTTCTTC. This sequence encodes CAWSALLQGLADNNEQFF.

The chain recombines TRBV7-9 with TRBJ1-1; TRBD1 might be the D (5 bases). The CDR3 is made up of 16 amino acids. Trimming took 1 base from V and 4 from J, leaving 16 bases between them. Germline loops: CDR1 SEHNR, CDR2 FQNEAQ (reference sequence). The CDR3 DNA is TGTGCCAGCAGCTTAGTCGGTGGCCTGGGGGGCACTGAAGCTTTCTTT. Protein product: CASSLVGGLGGTEAFF.

The chain is built from TRBV3-1 (or the pseudogene TRBV3-2) and TRBJ2-3, with a tentative D call TRBD2 (7 bases). Trimming shortened V by 6 bases and J by 6 bases, and 25 bases separated the two germline ends. CDR3 length equals 17 residues. The germline gives CDR1 LGHDT, CDR2 YNNKEL (reference sequence). The CDR3 protein is CASSRGIGGGLWDTQYF. DNA for the CDR3: TGTGCCAGCAGTCGAGGCATAGGGGGGGGCTTGTGGGATACGCAGTATTTT.

In its sample, this clone was seen once. The CDR3 nucleotides read TGTGCCAGCAGCGGAGGGGTTTGGGCGGAGACCCAGTACTTC. Protein: CASSGGVWAETQYF. The chain employs TRBV5-4 and TRBJ2-5; D is possibly TRBD2 (6 bases). Trimming cost V 4 bases and J 5 bases, with 15 bases left between them. CDR1 and CDR2 from the germline V gene are SGHNT and YYREEE (reference sequence). The CDR3 is 14 amino acids.

The V gene is TRBV29-1, the J gene TRBJ1-3, with 8 bases fitting TRBD1. The J segment lost 4 bases and the V segment lost 3 bases, leaving 2 bases of the junction unmatched. Germline V CDR1 and CDR2: SQVTM, ANQGSEA. The CDR3 is 13 amino acids. CDR3 amino acids: CSVEPGGGNTIYF. The CDR3 DNA is TGCAGCGTTGAGCCAGGGGGCGGAAACACCATATATTTT. Variable domain in full (rest from reference TRBV29-1 and TRBJ1-3): SAVISQKPSRDICQRGTSLTIQCQVDSQVTMMFWYRQQPGQSLTLIATANQGSEATYESGFVIDKFPISRPNLTFSTLTVSNMSPEDSSIYLCSVEPGGGNTIYFGEGSWLTVV.

The table lists this clone with a few counts. This sequence joins TRBV4-3 and TRBJ2-6; possibly TRBD1 for D (6 bases). This CDR3 contains 17 residues. Germline lookup yields CDR1 LGHNA and CDR2 YSLEER. The V and J ends lost 1 base and 2 bases respectively, with 12 bases between them. The CDR3 coding sequence is TGCGCCAGCAGCCAAGCAGGGTGGGGGCCTGGGGCCAACGTCCTGACTTTC. Its protein product is CASSQAGWGPGANVLTF.